This TCR beta chain was documented in a study of cytomegalovirus exposure and HLA in healthy donors. The wider study: One earlier analysis, a look at around 180 million T cells, found almost 120 million unique TCR beta sequences. Study results and caveats: Reported performance of the classifier showed diagnosis of cytomegalovirus status with high specificity and sensitivity. A later analysis showed TCR association rates differing by HLA locus, peaking at DRB1 and lowest at HLA-C.

PCR amplification relied on 60 Vbeta primers (plus 13 Jbeta primers). Profiled with immunoSEQ multiplex PCR; TCRdb holds only in-frame clones, not every one. This table has 220,000 or so clones, 65% to 85% appearing once. With respect to this clone: Its antigen remains unidentified.

The donors comprised healthy bone marrow donors. V lost 2 bases to trimming and J lost 5 bases; unmatched junction nucleotides: 8. The CDR3 runs to 16 residues. Germline CDR1 is SNHLY and CDR2 is FYNNEI. V gene TRBV2 combines with J gene TRBJ1-1; 10 positions agree with TRBD1. The source of this sequence is a man over 45 in good health and CMV-seronegative. Sequenced sample: PBMCs. The CDR3 coding sequence is TGTGCCAGCAGTGAAAGACAGGGGGCGCGGGGGACTGAAGCTTTCTTT. Encoded protein: CASSERQGARGTEAFF.